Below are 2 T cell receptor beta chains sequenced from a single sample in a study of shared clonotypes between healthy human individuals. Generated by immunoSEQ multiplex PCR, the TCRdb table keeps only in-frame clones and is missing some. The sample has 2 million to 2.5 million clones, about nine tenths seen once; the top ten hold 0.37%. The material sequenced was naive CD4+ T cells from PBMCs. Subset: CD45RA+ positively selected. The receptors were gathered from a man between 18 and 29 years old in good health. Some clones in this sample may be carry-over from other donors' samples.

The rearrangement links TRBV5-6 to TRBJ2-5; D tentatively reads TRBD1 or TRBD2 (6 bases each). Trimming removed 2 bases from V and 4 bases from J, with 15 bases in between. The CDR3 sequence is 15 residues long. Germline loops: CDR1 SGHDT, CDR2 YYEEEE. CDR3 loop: CASSFNTGRRETQYF. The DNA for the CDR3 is TGTGCCAGCAGCTTCAATACAGGGAGGAGAGAGACCCAGTACTTC.

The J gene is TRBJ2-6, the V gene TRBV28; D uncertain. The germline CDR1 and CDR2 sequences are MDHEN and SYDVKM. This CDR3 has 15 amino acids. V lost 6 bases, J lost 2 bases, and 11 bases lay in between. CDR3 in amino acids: CASSPVLAGANVLTF. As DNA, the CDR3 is TGTGCCAGCAGCCCTGTACTTGCTGGGGCCAACGTCCTGACTTTC. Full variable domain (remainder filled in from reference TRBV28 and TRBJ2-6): DVKVTQSSRYLVKRTGEKVFLECVQDMDHENMFWYRQDPGLGLRLIYFSYDVKMKEKGDIPEGYSVSREKKERFSLILESASTNQTSMYLCASSPVLAGANVLTFGAGSRLTVL.